This TCR beta chain is drawn from a study of T cells in Graves' hyperthyroidism and ophthalmopathy. Study findings and constraints: Ophthalmopathy was model-predicted a median roughly 6.3 months pre-onset.

This clonotype occurred a few times. Its antigen is as yet unknown. Using RNA transcripts as the source, TCR beta CDR3 regions were amplified. A first-round RT-PCR of the TCR CDR3 used the HTBI primer set. Each CDR3 protein is one row after TCRdb ran MiXCR on the multiplex PCR reads. The sample has 540,000 or so distinct CDR3 sequences, approximately 15% seen once. With 1 base removed from V and 7 bases from J, the gap between germline ends came to 7 bases. The CDR3 has 12 amino acids. This chain joins TRBV12-3 or TRBV12-4 and TRBJ1-2; D remains unclear. Source material: blood. This receptor was obtained from a woman aged 25 to 45 with Graves' hyperthyroidism. As DNA, the CDR3 is TGTGCCAGCAGTTTAGTGGGTTTTGGCTACACCTTC. This translates into CASSLVGFGYTF.